This is a list of T cell receptor beta chains from one sample in a study of blood T cell repertoires in COVID-19. The assay was immunoSEQ multiplex PCR, and TCRdb's table has in-frame clones only and misses some. The sample lists about 18,000 clones, roughly 90% occurring once. The sequenced sample consisted of peripheral blood. The origin of the receptors is a man between 50 and 59 years old with active COVID-19. CDR3s leave out the opening cysteine and the closing phenylalanine or tryptophan. Fields, in order: J gene, V gene, CDR3 protein.

j_call: TRBJ2-7
v_call: TRBV6-5
cdr3_aa: ASSSPTSGMREQY

j_call: TRBJ2-1
v_call: TRBV5-5
cdr3_aa: ASSPSGLAGNEQF

j_call: TRBJ1-5
v_call: TRBV7-6
cdr3_aa: ASSLGGDQPQH

j_call: TRBJ2-7
v_call: TRBV6-1
cdr3_aa: ASSERTAVTGVPYEQY

j_call: TRBJ2-1
v_call: TRBV27
cdr3_aa: ASTGLAGVVAREQF

j_call: TRBJ2-7
v_call: TRBV9
cdr3_aa: ASSARQGNYEQY

j_call: TRBJ1-5
v_call: TRBV15
cdr3_aa: ATSRDGTGMDQPQH

j_call: TRBJ1-1
v_call: TRBV9
cdr3_aa: ASSVAQVNTEAF

j_call: TRBJ2-1
v_call: TRBV11-3
cdr3_aa: ASSPRTSEHNEQF

j_call: TRBJ1-5
v_call: TRBV28
cdr3_aa: ASSFTGGGNQPQH

j_call: TRBJ1-2
v_call: TRBV5-4
cdr3_aa: ASSLVEAYGYT

j_call: TRBJ2-2
v_call: TRBV6-6
cdr3_aa: ASSRPRNKNTGELF

j_call: TRBJ2-1
v_call: TRBV28
cdr3_aa: ASSHSKLAGGNEQF

j_call: TRBJ2-1
v_call: TRBV18
cdr3_aa: ASSPPSSNEQF

j_call: TRBJ1-1
v_call: TRBV18
cdr3_aa: ASSPGHRSLNTEAF

j_call: TRBJ1-3
v_call: TRBV4-2
cdr3_aa: ASSQDRGAGNTIY

j_call: TRBJ1-5
v_call: TRBV7-2
cdr3_aa: ASSLGGTGGQPQH